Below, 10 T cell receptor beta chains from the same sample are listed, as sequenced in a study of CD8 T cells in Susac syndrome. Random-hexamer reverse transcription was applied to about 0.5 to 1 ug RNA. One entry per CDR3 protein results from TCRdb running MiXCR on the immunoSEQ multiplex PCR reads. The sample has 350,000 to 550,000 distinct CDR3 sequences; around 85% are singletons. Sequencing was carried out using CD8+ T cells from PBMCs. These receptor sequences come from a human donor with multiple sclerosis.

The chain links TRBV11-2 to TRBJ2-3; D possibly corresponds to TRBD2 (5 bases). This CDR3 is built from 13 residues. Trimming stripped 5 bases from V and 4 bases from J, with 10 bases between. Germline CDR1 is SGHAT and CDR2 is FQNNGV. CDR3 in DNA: TGTGCCAGCAGCGGACTGTTCGCAGATACGCAGTATTTT. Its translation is CASSGLFADTQYF.

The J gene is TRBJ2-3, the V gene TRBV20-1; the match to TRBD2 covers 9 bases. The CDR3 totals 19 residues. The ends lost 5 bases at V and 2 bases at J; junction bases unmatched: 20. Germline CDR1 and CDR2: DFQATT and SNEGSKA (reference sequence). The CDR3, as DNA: TGCAGTGCTCCAACGAGCGGGAGGCCCTTTTCTAGGCCCACAGATACGCAGTATTTT. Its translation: CSAPTSGRPFSRPTDTQYF.

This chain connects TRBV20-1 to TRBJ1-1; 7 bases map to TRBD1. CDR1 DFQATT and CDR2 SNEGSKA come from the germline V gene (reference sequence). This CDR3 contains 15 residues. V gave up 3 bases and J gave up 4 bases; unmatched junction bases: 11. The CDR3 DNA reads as TGCAGTGCTAGTGAAACAGGGGAGGGAGGCACTGAAGCTTTCTTT. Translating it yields CSASETGEGGTEAFF.

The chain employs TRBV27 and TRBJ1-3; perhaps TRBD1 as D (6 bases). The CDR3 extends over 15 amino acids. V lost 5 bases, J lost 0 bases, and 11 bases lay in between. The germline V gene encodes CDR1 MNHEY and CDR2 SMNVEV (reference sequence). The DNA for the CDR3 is TGTGCCAGCAGTCCGGACAGCATCTCTGGAAACACCATATATTTT. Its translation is CASSPDSISGNTIYF.

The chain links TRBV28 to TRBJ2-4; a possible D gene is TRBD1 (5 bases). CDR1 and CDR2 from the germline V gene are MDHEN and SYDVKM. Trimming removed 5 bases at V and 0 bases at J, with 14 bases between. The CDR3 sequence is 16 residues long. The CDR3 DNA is TGTGCCAGCAGTACGTGGACACAACTAGCCAAAAACATTCAGTACTTC. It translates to CASSTWTQLAKNIQYF. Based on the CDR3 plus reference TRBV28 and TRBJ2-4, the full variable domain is DVKVTQSSRYLVKRTGEKVFLECVQDMDHENMFWYRQDPGLGLRLIYFSYDVKMKEKGDIPEGYSVSREKKERFSLILESASTNQTSMYLCASSTWTQLAKNIQYFGAGTRLSVL.

CDR3 DNA: TGCGCCAGCAGTGTGGGCGGCGGAAACATTCAGTACTTC. Protein sequence: CASSVGGGNIQYF. This chain links TRBV5-1 with TRBJ2-4; D unresolved. Trimming cost V 5 bases and J 6 bases, with 12 bases left between them. Germline-derived CDR1 and CDR2 are SGHRS and YFSETQ. The CDR3 loop spans 13 amino acids.

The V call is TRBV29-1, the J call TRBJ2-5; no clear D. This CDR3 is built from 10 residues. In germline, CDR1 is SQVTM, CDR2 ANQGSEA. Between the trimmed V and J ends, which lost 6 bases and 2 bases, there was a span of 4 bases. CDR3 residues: CSVIQETQYF. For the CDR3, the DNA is TGCAGCGTGATTCAAGAGACCCAGTACTTC.

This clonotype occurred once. The CDR3 sequence: CASSRGSGNTIYF. The CDR3 DNA follows: TGTGCCAGCAGTAGGGGCTCTGGAAACACCATATATTTT. The V gene is TRBV12-3 or TRBV12-4, the J gene TRBJ1-3; weak D call: TRBD1 (5 bases). V lost 5 bases and J 0 bases, leaving 5 bases between the germline ends. This CDR3 contains 13 residues.

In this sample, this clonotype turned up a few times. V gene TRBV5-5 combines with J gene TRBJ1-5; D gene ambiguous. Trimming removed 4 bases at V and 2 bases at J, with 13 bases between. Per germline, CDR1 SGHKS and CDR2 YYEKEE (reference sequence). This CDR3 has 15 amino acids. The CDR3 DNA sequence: TGTGCCAGCAGCATGTCGGACGCCGGCAATCAGCCCCAGCATTTT. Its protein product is CASSMSDAGNQPQHF.

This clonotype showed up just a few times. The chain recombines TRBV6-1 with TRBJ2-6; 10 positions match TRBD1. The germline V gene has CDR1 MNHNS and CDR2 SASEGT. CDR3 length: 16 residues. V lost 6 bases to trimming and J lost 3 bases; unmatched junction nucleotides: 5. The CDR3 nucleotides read TGTGCCAGCAGCGGGGACAGGGGCCGTGGGGCCAACGTCCTGACTTTC. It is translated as CASSGDRGRGANVLTF.